The clone carrying this TCR beta chain was recorded at least ten times. The data are from a study of early T cells in non-severe SARS-CoV-2 infection. At the level of the study: RNA in bulk from unsorted whole blood was sequenced, and chains were unpaired.

Attachment of unique molecular identifiers was made to individual cDNA molecules. Each CDR3 protein gets one entry after TCRdb re-called the 5' RACE reads with MiXCR. Altogether more than 35,000 distinct CDR3 sequences are present, about 5.8% being singletons, with the ten largest covering 4.5% to 7.5%. V lost 1 base, J lost 0 bases, and 10 bases lay in between. The CDR3 has 14 amino acids. Germline CDR1 is DFQATT and CDR2 is SNEGSKA (reference sequence). The V call is TRBV20-1, the J call TRBJ2-7; no reliable D call. This clonotype originated in an adult who was a healthcare worker with PCR-confirmed SARS-CoV-2 infection or an uninfected control (not recorded which). Sequenced material: whole blood. The chain's CDR3 is CSARGVFSSYEQYF. The CDR3, as DNA: TGCAGTGCTAGAGGGGTATTCAGCTCCTACGAGCAGTACTTC.